The 8 T cell receptor beta chains below all came from one sample that was sequenced in a study of blood T cell repertoires in COVID-19. Clones were sequenced by immunoSEQ multiplex PCR, and TCRdb holds only the in-frame ones, with some missing. The profile shows about 130,000 clones, 75% to 90% of them singletons. What was sequenced was PBMCs or T cells enriched from blood (not recorded which). The origin of the receptors is a man aged 30 to 39 who had recovered from COVID-19.

The chain recombines TRBV3-1 (or the pseudogene TRBV3-2) with TRBJ1-3, with TRBD1 matching over 9 bases. J was trimmed by 3 bases and V by 3 bases; bases with no gene match: 6. The V gene's germline CDR1 is LGHDT and CDR2 YNNKEL (reference sequence). CDR3 length: 16 amino acids. The CDR3 DNA follows: TGTGCCAGCAGCCAGGGAACAGGGGGCAGTGGAAACACCATATATTTT. The encoded protein is CASSQGTGGSGNTIYF.

The chain links TRBV7-2 to TRBJ2-2; D is unresolved. V lost 3 bases and J 4 bases, leaving 9 bases between the germline ends. The germline V gene has CDR1 SGHTA and CDR2 FQGNSA. The CDR3 covers 14 residues. The chain's CDR3 is CASSFQQTTGELFF. CDR3 in DNA: TGTGCCAGCAGCTTCCAACAGACCACCGGGGAGCTGTTTTTT.

In its sample, this clone was seen once. V gene TRBV4-1 combines with J gene TRBJ1-6, with D tentatively TRBD1 (6 bases). The CDR3 extends over 15 amino acids. Trimming removed 3 bases at V and 9 bases at J, with 15 bases between. From germline, CDR1 is MGHRA and CDR2 YSYEKL. CDR3 bases: TGCGCCAGCAGCCAGGGGAGGGGGTATGCTTCACCCCTCCACTTT. It encodes CASSQGRGYASPLHF.

This chain joins TRBV7-8 and TRBJ1-2; D uncertain. V was cut by 5 bases and J by 6 bases, with 22 bases left in between. CDR1 and CDR2 from the germline V gene are SGHVS and FQNEAQ. The length of the CDR3 is 16 residues. CDR3 sequence (DNA): TGTGCCAGCAGCCTATACCCCCATGAGGAGATCAATGGCTACACCTTC. This translates into CASSLYPHEEINGYTF.

This clone showed up just once. The gene calls are TRBV27 and TRBJ1-2; 8 bases are a match to TRBD1. The CDR3 is 14 residues long. Germline V gives CDR1 MNHEY, CDR2 SMNVEV (reference sequence). J gave up 2 bases and V 8 bases, and 7 bases lay outside the gene matches. CDR3 sequence (DNA): TGTGCCAGCTCTCAGGACAGGGAAAACTATGGCTACACCTTC. This translates into CASSQDRENYGYTF.

The chain links TRBV28 to TRBJ2-7, with TRBD2 matching 9 bases. The CDR3 has 14 amino acids. CDR1 and CDR2 from the germline V gene are MDHEN and SYDVKM. Trimming at V came to 4 bases and at J to 4 bases, leaving 5 bases not matched to a gene. Written as DNA, the CDR3 is TGTGCCAGCAGTTACAGCGGGAGGCCTTACGAGCAGTACTTC. It encodes CASSYSGRPYEQYF.

The chain uses TRBV29-1 and TRBJ2-1; D possibly corresponds to TRBD2 (7 bases). The ends were cut back, 7 bases at V and 12 bases at J, with 19 bases in the middle. This CDR3 region has 12 residues. Germline V lookup: CDR1 SQVTM, CDR2 ANQGSEA. CDR3 sequence (DNA): TGCAGCGCCCGAGGGGGGGCAGTTGGGCAGTTCTTC. Amino acids: CSARGGAVGQFF.

This clone has only one observation. This rearrangement joins TRBV9 to TRBJ2-3; D unresolved. Trimming took off 3 bases at V and 7 bases at J, with 9 bases between the two ends. The CDR3 contains 12 residues. Germline V CDR1 and CDR2: SGDLS, YYNGEE. This CDR3 is CASSGGTNTQYF. CDR3 coding DNA: TGTGCCAGCAGCGGAGGCACGAATACGCAGTATTTT.